The 3 T cell receptor beta chains reported below all come from one sample, sequenced in a study of blood T cells in healthy people across ages. Through a sample-barcoded 5' primer and a J-beta primer mix, a second PCR was run for roughly 6 to 12 cycles. TCRdb analysed the 5' RACE reads with MiXCR anew, one entry per CDR3 protein. Of roughly 1,700,000 distinct CDR3 sequences detected, about 30% appear once; the ten largest clones hold roughly 8.2%. The sequenced material came from blood. The receptors shown here come from a woman aged 25 to 39 in good health.

Details on this clonotype: This may be a read error, as it is one base from a much larger clone. The rearrangement uses TRBV29-1 and TRBJ2-4; TRBD1 matches at 8 bases. The CDR3 totals 14 residues. With V trimmed by 5 bases and J by 13 bases, 16 bases remained unmatched. Germline-derived CDR1 and CDR2 are SQVTM and ANQGSEA. The CDR3 DNA reads as TGCAGCGTTCAGGGGGCTATTCCCAACAATGAGCAGTACTTC. Its protein is CSVQGAIPNNEQYF.

This clonotype appeared a few times. This chain connects TRBV12-3 or TRBV12-4 to TRBJ2-1; the D call may be TRBD1 or TRBD2 (5 bases each). This CDR3 has 15 amino acids. Between the trimmed V and J ends, which lost 6 bases and 7 bases, there was a span of 19 bases. In DNA form, the CDR3 reads TGTGCCAGCAGGGGGGTCCGGAGCGGCTGGAATGAGCAGTTCTTC. Translating it yields CASRGVRSGWNEQFF.

This clonotype was found a few times. The chain uses TRBV25-1 and TRBJ2-5; D is possibly TRBD1 (6 bases). V was cut by 4 bases and J by 5 bases, with 17 bases left in between. This CDR3 contains 15 residues. Per germline, CDR1 MGHDK and CDR2 SYGVNS. The CDR3 bases are TGTGCCAGCAGTGGGGATCAGGGGTTTGGGGAGACCCAGTACTTC. Residues: CASSGDQGFGETQYF.